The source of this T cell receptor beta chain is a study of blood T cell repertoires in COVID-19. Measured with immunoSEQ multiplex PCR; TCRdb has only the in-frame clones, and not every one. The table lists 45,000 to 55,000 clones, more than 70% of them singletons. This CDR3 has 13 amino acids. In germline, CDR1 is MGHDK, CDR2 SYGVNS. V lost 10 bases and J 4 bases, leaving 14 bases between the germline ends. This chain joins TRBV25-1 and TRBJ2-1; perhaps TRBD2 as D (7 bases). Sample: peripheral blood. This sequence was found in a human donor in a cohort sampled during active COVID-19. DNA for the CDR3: TGTGCCACTGGAGGGGGAGGGTACAATGAGCAGTTCTTC. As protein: CATGGGGYNEQFF.